This T cell receptor (beta chain) was identified in a study of blood T cell repertoires in COVID-19 (dated by TCRdb to 2020 to 2022). Background for the entire study: Samples covering the acute and convalescent phases of COVID-19 were provided by collaborators in the United States, Italy and Spain. The material from the prospective study consisted of cDNA or gDNA derived from T cells, B-cell-depleted T cells, or PBMCs. Subjects who had been exposed to COVID-19, were actively infected with it, or had recovered from it provided the deeply sampled blood TCRbeta repertoires that made up the dataset. The repertoires were released in a freely available public database meant as a resource for research on the immune response to SARS-CoV-2. The samples were drawn from two sources: the first 160 participants of the ongoing ImmuneRACE study, and 950 to 1,500 subjects contributed by 6 global collaborators. Sample metadata almost always included a de-identified subject ID, COVID-19 status, age in years and sex. HLA class I and class II types, where available, came from metadata supplied by the sample provider rather than from assay-based typing. What the research found in general, with its limitations: The quantity of clinical and demographic metadata differed by source and by participant and was supplied without curation.

Notes on this clone: The antigen this receptor binds is unknown. Per-base qualities were not stored, and no clone one base away is much larger.

The immunoSEQ Assay, a bias-controlled multiplex PCR, was used to amplify TCRbeta CDR3 regions from genomic DNA. On the authors' methods: Nucleated cell counts per sample were estimated from amplification of reference gene primers within the assay. To quantify the absolute abundance of each unique TCRbeta CDR3 rearrangement, sequence reads were collapsed and filtered. For each sample, productive Simpson clonality was calculated as the square root of Simpson's diversity index across productive rearrangements. TCRdb mirrors the immuneACCESS table, restricted to in-frame sequences. Some clones are absent from its copies; in checked studies, under half trace to an unresolved V gene, and the reason for the others is unknown. V and J calls and clone size are as listed in that table; D and trimming were resolved from the DNA. In all, the sample holds some 220,000 clones, and roughly 81% of those were seen once. The ten top clones hold over 2.5% of the sample.

Another Seattle source contributed samples from volunteer blood donors who had recovered from COVID-19. Whole blood was collected in K2EDTA tubes by collaborating institutions according to the institutions' own protocols. For TCRbeta analysis, collaborators shipped samples as frozen whole blood, isolated PBMCs, or DNA extracted from either of those sample types. Sequenced material: peripheral blood. The sequence derives from a middle-aged man who had recovered from COVID-19.

The CDR3 in this case is CASSFREGRYNEQFF. In nucleotide form, the sequence is TGTGCCAGCAGTTTCCGGGAGGGCCGCTACAATGAGCAGTTCTTC. The chain employs TRBV27 and TRBJ2-1; TRBD2 matches 8 bases in the middle. The CDR3, from cysteine to phenylalanine, totals 15 residues. Kept here is only the CDR3 DNA, which spans 45 bases and is read in frame from base 1. From a lookup of the germline V gene (reference sequence), CDR1 and CDR2 are MNHEY and SMNVEV. Unmatched junction bases come to 4, with V trimmed by 3 bases and J by 3 bases.